This T cell receptor (beta chain) was identified during a study of T cell responses to AZD1222 COVID-19 vaccine. Study at large: Timing groups of about 4 and about 12 weeks for second doses were pooled. Study-wide points: Increased Spike-specific TCR breadth and depth were observed after two AZD1222 doses.

With respect to this clone: Its antigen remains unknown.

The CDR3 covers 15 residues. Trimming removed 5 bases from V and 4 bases from J, with 15 bases in between. Using immunoSEQ multiplex PCR, the repertoire was profiled, and TCRdb retains in-frame clones only, with some absent. The table shows about 92,000 clones, with roughly 90% occurring only once. This chain connects TRBV6-7 to TRBJ2-1; tentatively, D is TRBD2 (5 bases). TRBV6-7 is treated as an ORF (open reading frame) with a function not yet certain. The source was peripheral blood, collected on day 0 of AZD1222 vaccination. The source is an adult in good health. The CDR3 reads CASSGRTDYYNEQFF. For the CDR3, the DNA is TGTGCCAGCAGTGGAAGGACTGACTATTACAATGAGCAGTTCTTC.